This T cell receptor beta chain was identified during a study of human T cells and chemical hapten exposure. CDR3 length: 15 amino acids. The V gene lost 1 base and the J gene lost 1 base, with 10 bases spanning the gap. CDR1 and CDR2 (germline): LNHDA, SQIVND (reference sequence). The time point was: patch test 2, 6 weeks after DPC sensitization. Described treatment: therapeutic diphenylcyclopropenone sensitization with weekly scalp DPC. Only a few counts were recorded for this clonotype. What it recognizes is unknown. TCRdb fed the RACE reads into MiXCR, producing one record per CDR3 protein. Of about 140,000 distinct CDR3 sequences in the sample, roughly 10% were seen once. The study's findings and limits: The presence of alopecia in the donors means their immune response may differ from healthy people's. DPC sensitization produced no change in TCRs with frequency above 1 in 1000.

This chain joins TRBV19 and TRBJ1-2; the D gene is possibly TRBD1 (6 bases). The TCR was taken from a woman in her 50s with alopecia areata. Some clones in this sample may be carry-over from other donors' samples. The sequencing used whole blood, collected in connection with sensitization to the hapten diphenylcyclopropenone (DPC). CDR3 DNA: TGTGCCAGTAGTATAGGCAGGGGCCTTAACTATGGCTACACCTTC. Translating gives CASSIGRGLNYGYTF.